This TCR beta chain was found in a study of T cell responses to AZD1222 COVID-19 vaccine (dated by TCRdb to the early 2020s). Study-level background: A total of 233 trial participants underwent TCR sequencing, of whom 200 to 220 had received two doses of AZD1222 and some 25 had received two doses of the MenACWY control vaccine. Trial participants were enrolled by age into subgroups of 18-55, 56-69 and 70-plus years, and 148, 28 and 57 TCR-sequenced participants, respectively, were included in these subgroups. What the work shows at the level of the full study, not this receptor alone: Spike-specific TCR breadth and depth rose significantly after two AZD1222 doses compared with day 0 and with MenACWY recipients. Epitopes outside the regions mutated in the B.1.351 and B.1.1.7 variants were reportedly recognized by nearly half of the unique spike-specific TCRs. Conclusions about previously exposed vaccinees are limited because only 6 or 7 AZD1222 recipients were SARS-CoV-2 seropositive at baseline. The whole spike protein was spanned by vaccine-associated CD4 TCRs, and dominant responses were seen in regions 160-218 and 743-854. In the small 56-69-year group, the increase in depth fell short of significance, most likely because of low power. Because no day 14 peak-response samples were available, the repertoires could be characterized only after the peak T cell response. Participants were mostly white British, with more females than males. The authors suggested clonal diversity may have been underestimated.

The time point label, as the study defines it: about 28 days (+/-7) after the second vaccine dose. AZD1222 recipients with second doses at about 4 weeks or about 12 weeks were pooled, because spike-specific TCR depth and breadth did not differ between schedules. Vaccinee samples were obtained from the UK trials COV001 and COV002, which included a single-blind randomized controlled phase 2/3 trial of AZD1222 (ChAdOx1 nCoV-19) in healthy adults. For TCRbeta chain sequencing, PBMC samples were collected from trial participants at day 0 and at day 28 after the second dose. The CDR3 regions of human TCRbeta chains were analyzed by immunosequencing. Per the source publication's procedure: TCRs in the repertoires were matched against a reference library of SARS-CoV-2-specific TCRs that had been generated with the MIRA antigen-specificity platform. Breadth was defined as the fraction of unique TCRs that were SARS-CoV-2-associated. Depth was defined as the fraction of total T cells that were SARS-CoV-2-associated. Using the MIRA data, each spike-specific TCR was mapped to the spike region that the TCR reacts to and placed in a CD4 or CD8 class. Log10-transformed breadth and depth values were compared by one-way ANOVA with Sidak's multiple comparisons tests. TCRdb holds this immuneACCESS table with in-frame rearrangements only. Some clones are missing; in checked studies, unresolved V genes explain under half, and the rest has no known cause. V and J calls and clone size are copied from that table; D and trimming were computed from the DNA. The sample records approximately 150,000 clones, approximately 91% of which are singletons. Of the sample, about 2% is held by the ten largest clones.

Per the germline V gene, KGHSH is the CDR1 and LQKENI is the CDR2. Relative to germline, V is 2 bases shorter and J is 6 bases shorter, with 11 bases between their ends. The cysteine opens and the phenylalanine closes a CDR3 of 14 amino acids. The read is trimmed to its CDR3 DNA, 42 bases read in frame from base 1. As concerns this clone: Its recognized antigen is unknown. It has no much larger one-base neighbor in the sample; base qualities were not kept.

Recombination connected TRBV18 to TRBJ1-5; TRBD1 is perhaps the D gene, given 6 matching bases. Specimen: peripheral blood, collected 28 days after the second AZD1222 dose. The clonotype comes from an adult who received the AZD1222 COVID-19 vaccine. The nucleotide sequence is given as TGTGCCAGCTCACCAGAGGGGGTGAGTCAGCCCCAGCATTTT. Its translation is CASSPEGVSQPQHF.